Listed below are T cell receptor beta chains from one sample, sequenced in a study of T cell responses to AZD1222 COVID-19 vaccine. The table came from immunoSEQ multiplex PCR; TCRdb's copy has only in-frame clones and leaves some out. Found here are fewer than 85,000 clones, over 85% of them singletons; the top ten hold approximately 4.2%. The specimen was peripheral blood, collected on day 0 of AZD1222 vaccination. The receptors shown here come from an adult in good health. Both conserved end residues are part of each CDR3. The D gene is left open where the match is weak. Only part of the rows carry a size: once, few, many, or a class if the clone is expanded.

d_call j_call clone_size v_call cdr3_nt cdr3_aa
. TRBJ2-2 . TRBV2 TGTGCCAGCAACCCCCTGGGACCTTCGAACACCGGGGAGCTGTTTTTT CASNPLGPSNTGELFF
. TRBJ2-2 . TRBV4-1 TGCGCCAGCAGCCAAGTAGCAGGACGGACCGGGGAGCTGTTTTTT CASSQVAGRTGELFF
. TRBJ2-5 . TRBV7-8 TGTGCCAGCAGCCCGGTGGCGGGTAAAGAGACCCAGTACTTC CASSPVAGKETQYF
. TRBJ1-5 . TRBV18 TGTGCCAGCTCACCAGGCAGGAACAATCAGCCCCAGCATTTT CASSPGRNNQPQHF
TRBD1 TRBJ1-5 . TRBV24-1 TGTGCCACCAGCCCAGGACAGGGGTCACAAAATCAGCCCCAGCATTTT CATSPGQGSQNQPQHF
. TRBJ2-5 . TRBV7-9 TGTGCCAGCAGCTTAGGTTTCTCTGAGACCCAGTACTTC CASSLGFSETQYF
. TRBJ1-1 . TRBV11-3 TGTGCCAGCGTCCCCGCCAGGTCGAACACTGAAGCTTTCTTT CASVPARSNTEAFF
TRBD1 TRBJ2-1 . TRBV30 TGTGCCTGGAGTCCCGGGACAGGGTACAGCAATGAGCAGTTCTTC CAWSPGTGYSNEQFF
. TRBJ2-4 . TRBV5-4 TGTGCCAGCAGCTTGGGACAGGCGGCCAAAAACATTCAGTACTTC CASSLGQAAKNIQYF
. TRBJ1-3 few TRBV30 TGTGCCTGGTTCCCGACAGCTCGCTCTGGAAACACCATATATTTT CAWFPTARSGNTIYF
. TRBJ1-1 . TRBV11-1 TGTGCCAGCAGCTTATACAGGGAGAACACTGAAGCTTTCTTT CASSLYRENTEAFF
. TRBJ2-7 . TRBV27 TGTGCCAGCATGTTAGGGGCAGCCTCCTACGAGCAGTACTTC CASMLGAASYEQYF
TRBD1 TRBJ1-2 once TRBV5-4 TGTGCCAGCAGCGGGAGGACAGGGGGCTACTATGGCTACACCTTC CASSGRTGGYYGYTF
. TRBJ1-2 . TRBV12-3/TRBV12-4 TGTGCCAGCAGTCCCACAGGGCACGGCTACACCTTC CASSPTGHGYTF
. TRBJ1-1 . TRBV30 TGTGCCTGGACGGGATGGGGAAACCGGAACACTGAAGCTTTCTTT CAWTGWGNRNTEAFF
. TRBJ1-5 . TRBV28 TGTGCCAGCAGTTGGGACACGACTTATAGCAATCAGCCCCAGCATTTT CASSWDTTYSNQPQHF
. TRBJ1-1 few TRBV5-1 TGCGCCAGCACTTGGACCTCGAACACTGAAGCTTTCTTT CASTWTSNTEAFF
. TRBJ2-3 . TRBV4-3 TGCGCCAGCAGCCAAGAGAGCCTAGATACGCAGTATTTT CASSQESLDTQYF
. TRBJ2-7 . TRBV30 TGTGCCTGGAGTGTTGGTAACTCAGGGACCTACGAGCAGTACTTC CAWSVGNSGTYEQYF
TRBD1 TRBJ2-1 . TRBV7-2 TGTGCCAGCAGCTTAGGGGACAGGGACTACAATGAGCAGTTCTTC CASSLGDRDYNEQFF
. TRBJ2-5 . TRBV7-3 TGTGCCAGCAGCATATGGGGGGCGTATTTTGACCAGTACTTC CASSIWGAYFDQYF
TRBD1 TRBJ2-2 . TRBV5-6 TGTGCCAGCAGTCCGGGACAGGGGACCGGGGAGCTGTTTTTT CASSPGQGTGELFF